This TCR beta chain was profiled in a study of OX40 agonist ivuxolimab in advanced cancers. The overall study: Every 2 weeks, patients got intravenous ivuxolimab at one of six dose levels (0.01-10 mg/kg). General study results and limits: In a subset of nonresponders, normalized T-cell clonal expansion was also low. No determination was made of the antigen specificity of the expanded peripheral T cells. CD4+ and CD8+ blood T cells expanded clonally by week 6 at 0.1 to 3.0 mg/kg.

Libraries were prepared by immunoSEQ multiplex PCR; TCRdb keeps only in-frame clonotypes and omits some of them. The sample includes some 10,000 clones, 66% of them seen just once. Germline loops: CDR1 SGHAT, CDR2 FQNNGV. This CDR3 has 14 residues. Trimming took off 4 bases at V and 2 bases at J, with 10 bases between the two ends. About this clone: Its antigen is currently unknown.

The clonotype was recovered from an adult with an advanced solid tumor such as melanoma, head and neck, liver or kidney cancer. Specimen: CD4+ or CD8+ T cells sorted from blood, collected in a trial of the OX40 agonist ivuxolimab. The genes are TRBV11-2 and TRBJ2-3; D is unclear. The CDR3 sequence: CASSYDGFTDTQYF. The CDR3 DNA is TGTGCCAGCAGCTATGACGGATTCACAGATACGCAGTATTTT.